Shown below are 28 T cell receptor beta chains from a single sample sequenced in a study of regulatory T cells in long-lasting Graves disease. Described time point: newly diagnosed GD, antithyroid drugs for less than 3 months. Extracted RNA from PBMCs served as the source of the TCR library. The TCR beta library used iRepertoire HTBI primers with Arm-PCR amplification of CDR3. TCRdb redid the calling of the multiplex PCR reads with MiXCR, one entry per CDR3 protein. The repertoire has roughly 500,000 distinct CDR3 sequences, approximately 15% of them found once; the top ten carry roughly 10%. This sample was shared with a second study, whose subject was T cells in Graves' hyperthyroidism and ophthalmopathy.

The sequences come from peripheral blood mononuclear cells (PBMCs), collected at new diagnosis, from a patient treated with antithyroid drugs. The receptor set was obtained from a young man with Graves disease.

The sample holds many counts of this clonotype. The chain combines TRBV29-1 with TRBJ2-7; perhaps TRBD2 as D (5 bases). Germline CDR1 is SQVTM and CDR2 is ANQGSEA. Trimming removed 5 bases from V and 1 base from J, with 9 bases in between. This CDR3 is built from 12 residues. CDR3: CSVLERSYEQYF. The CDR3 DNA follows: TGCAGCGTTCTAGAGCGGTCCTACGAGCAGTACTTC.

There are many counts of this clonotype. This chain uses TRBV20-1 with TRBJ1-5; D is uncertain. CDR1 is DFQATT, CDR2 SNEGSKA, per germline (reference sequence). This CDR3 has 13 residues. V lost 6 bases, J lost 6 bases, and 15 bases lay in between. In DNA form, the CDR3 reads TGCAGTGCACCTGAAGAATTGGGTCAGCCCCAGCATTTT. This gives the protein CSAPEELGQPQHF.

In its sample, this clonotype was seen a few times. This chain connects TRBV13 to TRBJ2-7; 12 bases map to TRBD2. The CDR3 is made up of 17 amino acids. The V gene end was trimmed by 4 bases and the J gene end by 5 bases; junction bases not matched to a gene: 12. Germline CDR1 PRHDT, CDR2 FYEKMQ (reference sequence). The DNA for the CDR3 is TGTGCCAGCAGCTCGTCTAGCGGGAGGGCCTCGCGTAACGAGCAGTACTTC. This codes for CASSSSSGRASRNEQYF.

The gene calls are TRBV18 and TRBJ2-1; 10 bases align to TRBD1. V lost 2 bases, J lost 13 bases, and 8 bases stayed unmatched. This CDR3 has 14 residues. Germline V gives CDR1 KGHSH, CDR2 LQKENI. The DNA of the CDR3 is TGTGCCAGCTCACCAGCCGACAGGGGGCCTCGACAGTTCTTC. Translated: CASSPADRGPRQFF.

This clonotype was picked up many times. The V gene is TRBV30, the J gene TRBJ1-1; D unresolved. The CDR3 runs to 11 residues. Looked up from germline, CDR1 is GTSNPN and CDR2 is SVGIG (reference sequence). Trimming cost V 8 bases and J 0 bases, with 7 bases left between them. CDR3 nucleotide sequence: TGTGCCAGAGCAGTGAACACTGAAGCTTTCTTT. Translating gives CARAVNTEAFF.

This clonotype occurred many times. The V call is TRBV20-1, the J call TRBJ1-1; 7 bases fit TRBD1. Germline V gene sequence: CDR1 DFQATT, CDR2 SNEGSKA (reference sequence). Losses at the gene ends were 3 bases for V and 0 bases for J; bases not matched to a gene: 7. CDR3 size: 15 residues. CDR3 sequence: CSARPPDRVNTEAFF. The CDR3 bases are TGCAGTGCTAGGCCCCCAGACAGGGTGAACACTGAAGCTTTCTTT.

In the case of this clonotype: A much bigger clone sits one base away, suggesting this may be a read error. This chain connects TRBV7-9 to TRBJ2-1; 10 nucleotides match TRBD2. Germline trimming cut 6 bases from V and 10 bases from J; bases unmatched to any gene: 9. The CDR3 covers 14 residues. Looked up from germline, CDR1 is SEHNR and CDR2 is FQNEAQ (reference sequence). CDR3 nucleotide sequence: TGTGCCAGCAGGAGGGTAGCGGGAGGTTACGAGCAGTTCTTC. It codes for CASRRVAGGYEQFF.

This clonotype has a count of ten or more. V and J are TRBV6-1 and TRBJ2-7; 8 bases map to TRBD1. The CDR3 is 14 amino acids. V lost 6 bases to trimming and J lost 1 base; unmatched junction nucleotides: 5. CDR1 is MNHNS and CDR2 is SASEGT in the germline V gene. The CDR3 protein is CASRSRGRSYEQYF. CDR3 in DNA: TGTGCCAGCAGATCCAGGGGGCGGTCCTACGAGCAGTACTTC.

V is TRBV29-1 and J is TRBJ2-3; D remains ambiguous. Germline-derived CDR1 and CDR2 are SQVTM and ANQGSEA. This CDR3 is built from 13 residues. In nucleotides, the CDR3 is TGCGGCGGCTACAGCTCTAGCACAGATACGCAGTATTTT. Protein product: CGGYSSSTDTQYF.

The CDR3 coding sequence is TGTGCCAGCAGCTCGAGGCCGCTAGCGGCTCCAGATACGCAGTATTTT. Its translation: CASSSRPLAAPDTQYF. The genes are TRBV5-4 and TRBJ2-3; TRBD2 aligns across 7 bases. Losses at the gene ends were 3 bases for V and 4 bases for J; bases not matched to a gene: 11. This CDR3 has 16 amino acids. CDR1 SGHNT and CDR2 YYREEE come from the germline V gene (reference sequence).

This clonotype appeared many times. The V call is TRBV27, the J call TRBJ2-1; tentative D call: TRBD1 (7 bases). The CDR3 spans 14 residues. Germline lookup yields CDR1 MNHEY and CDR2 SMNVEV (reference sequence). The V gene lost 3 bases and the J gene lost 8 bases, with 14 bases spanning the gap. The CDR3 sequence is CASSFVGGGDEQFF. CDR3 nucleotide sequence: TGTGCCAGCAGTTTCGTAGGGGGCGGGGATGAGCAGTTCTTC.

The chain employs TRBV25-1 and TRBJ2-5, with 8 positions matching TRBD1. The CDR3 sequence is 14 residues long. The J segment lost 4 bases and the V segment lost 7 bases, leaving 8 bases of the junction unmatched. Germline V CDR1 and CDR2: MGHDK, SYGVNS. CDR3 protein: CASINRGMGETQYF. The DNA of the CDR3 is TGTGCCAGCATTAACAGGGGGATGGGAGAGACCCAGTACTTC.

This clonotype was seen a few times. The chain employs TRBV13 and TRBJ2-2, with TRBD2 as a possible D gene (5 bases). The CDR3 has 13 residues. Germline-derived CDR1 and CDR2 are PRHDT and FYEKMQ (reference sequence). V lost 5 bases and J 7 bases, leaving 11 bases between the germline ends. The DNA of the CDR3 is TGTGCCAGCAGCCAGATGGCGGGCGGGGAGCTGTTTTTT. It yields the protein CASSQMAGGELFF.

This clonotype was observed at least ten times. The rearrangement joins TRBV7-8 to TRBJ1-2; D is perhaps TRBD1 (6 bases). The CDR3 totals 13 residues. Germline CDR1 is SGHVS and CDR2 is FQNEAQ. The germline V and J ends were trimmed by 5 bases and 6 bases, with 13 bases remaining between them. The CDR3 reads CASSPYRDDGYTF. DNA of the CDR3: TGTGCCAGCAGCCCCTACAGGGATGATGGCTACACCTTC.

In its sample, this clonotype was seen many times. This chain links TRBV2 with TRBJ2-1; TRBD2 matches 9 bases. Germline assignment: CDR1 SNHLY and CDR2 FYNNEI. The J segment lost 6 bases and the V segment lost 9 bases, leaving 21 bases of the junction unmatched. The CDR3 has 18 residues. CDR3 sequence reads: CARGEGSWREGPLNEQFF. The CDR3 DNA reads TGTGCCAGAGGGGAGGGGAGCTGGCGGGAGGGCCCCCTCAATGAGCAGTTCTTC.

This chain connects TRBV4-1 to TRBJ2-2, with D perhaps being TRBD1 or TRBD2 (5 bases each). Germline loops: CDR1 MGHRA, CDR2 YSYEKL. V was clipped by 6 bases and J by 0 bases, with 14 bases between them. This CDR3 comprises 16 residues. The CDR3 region has the DNA TGCGCCAGCAGTTCCATGACGGGACCGAACACCGGGGAGCTGTTTTTT. Protein: CASSSMTGPNTGELFF.

The chain links TRBV4-2 to TRBJ2-1; 10 positions agree with TRBD2. Germline CDR1 is LGHNA and CDR2 is YNFKEQ. The CDR3 totals 19 residues. After removal of 0 bases from V and 0 bases from J, the junction contained 8 bases not matched to a gene. CDR3 amino acids: CASSQDRTSGLSSYNEQFF. In DNA, the CDR3 is TGTGCCAGCAGCCAAGATAGGACTAGCGGATTGAGCTCCTACAATGAGCAGTTCTTC.

This clonotype was seen repeatedly, ten times or more. The gene calls are TRBV27 and TRBJ2-2, with D perhaps matching TRBD1 (6 bases). CDR3 length equals 15 residues. Trimming took off 3 bases at V and 5 bases at J, with 13 bases between the two ends. Germline V CDR1 and CDR2: MNHEY, SMNVEV (reference sequence). The CDR3 coding sequence is TGTGCCAGCAGTTTCGGGACACCGTCAACCGGGGAGCTGTTTTTT. Translated: CASSFGTPSTGELFF.

This clonotype was counted between two and nine times. This may be a read error, as it is one base from a much larger clone. The V call is TRBV30, the J call TRBJ1-2, with no clear D. The CDR3 sequence is 15 residues long. Germline V gene sequence: CDR1 GTSNPN, CDR2 SVGIG (reference sequence). This CDR3 is CAWGVLVRSNYGYTF. In nucleotides, the CDR3 is TGTGCCTGGGGTGTCCTCGTCCGGAGTAACTATGGCTACACCTTC.

The chain joins TRBV7-3 to TRBJ1-4; 10 positions agree with TRBD1. Germline lookup yields CDR1 SGHTA and CDR2 FQGTGA. V was pared by 7 bases and J by 8 bases, with 16 bases of the junction left unmatched. This CDR3 has 17 residues. CDR3 sequence reads: CASNLRRRQGAGEKLFF. As DNA, the CDR3 is TGTGCCAGCAACCTTAGACGGCGACAGGGGGCAGGGGAAAAACTGTTTTTT.

This clonotype turned up a few times. This sequence joins TRBV20-1 and TRBJ2-7, with D maybe TRBD2 (6 bases). V shed 4 bases and J shed 6 bases, with 19 bases lying between them. The CDR3 contains 14 residues. Per the germline V gene, CDR1 is DFQATT and CDR2 is SNEGSKA (reference sequence). The CDR3 spells CSANPGPLGGEQYF. In DNA form, the CDR3 reads TGCAGTGCTAACCCTGGACCCTTGGGAGGCGAGCAGTACTTC.

The sample holds many counts of this clonotype. This chain connects TRBV28 to TRBJ2-5; D gene ambiguous. CDR1 MDHEN and CDR2 SYDVKM come from the germline V gene. The V and J ends lost 6 bases and 5 bases respectively, with 7 bases between them. This CDR3 region has 11 residues. The CDR3 loop reads CASRSLETQYF. The CDR3 nucleotides read TGTGCCAGCAGGTCCCTTGAGACCCAGTACTTC.

This chain's CDR3 is CATSDSHEQYF. Written as DNA, the CDR3 is TGTGCCACCAGTGATTCCCACGAGCAGTACTTC. V is TRBV24-1 and J is TRBJ2-7; D gene uncertain. Per germline, CDR1 KGHDR and CDR2 SFDVKD. This CDR3 has 11 residues. V was trimmed by 2 bases and J by 5 bases, leaving 3 bases between them.

This clonotype occurred many times. The genes are TRBV11-2 and TRBJ2-5; no reliable D call. CDR1 and CDR2 from the germline V gene are SGHAT and FQNNGV. The CDR3 has 15 residues. Between the trimmed V and J ends, which lost 7 bases and 0 bases, there was a span of 15 bases. The CDR3 here is CASTTDHNYQETQYF. The CDR3 bases are TGTGCCAGCACCACAGACCATAACTACCAAGAGACCCAGTACTTC. Using reference TRBV11-2 and TRBJ2-5 for the parts outside the CDR3, the full variable domain is EAGVAQSPRYKIIEKRQSVAFWCNPISGHATLYWYQQILGQGPKLLIQFQNNGVVDDSQLPKDRFSAERLKGVDSTLKIQPAKLEDSAVYLCASTTDHNYQETQYFGPGTRLLVL.

This clonotype was counted ten times or more. This rearrangement joins TRBV6-2 or TRBV6-3 to TRBJ1-1; perhaps TRBD1 as D (5 bases). This CDR3 region has 19 residues. V shed 6 bases and J shed 2 bases, with 28 bases lying between them. CDR1 MNHEY and CDR2 SVGEGT come from the germline V gene. Here the CDR3 DNA reads TGTGCCAGCAGGTCCGAGAGGGGAAAGGTGGGAACTTACAACACTGAAGCTTTCTTT. It translates to CASRSERGKVGTYNTEAFF.

This clonotype was detected ten times or more. The CDR3 nucleotides are TGTGCCACCAGCAGATCCGGGGGGGCGCACGGTGAAGCTTTCTTT. It codes for CATSRSGGAHGEAFF. The genes are TRBV15 and TRBJ1-1; perhaps TRBD1 as D (6 bases). This CDR3 is 15 amino acids long. Trimming removed 2 bases at V and 7 bases at J, with 17 bases between. Germline CDR1 LNHNV, CDR2 YYDKDF (reference sequence).

This chain links TRBV5-4 with TRBJ1-1, with D perhaps matching TRBD1 (5 bases). V lost 0 bases, J lost 0 bases, and 9 bases lay in between. There are 15 residues in the CDR3. Germline CDR1 and CDR2: SGHNT and YYREEE (reference sequence). The CDR3 protein is CASSLGSGMNTEAFF. The CDR3 bases are TGTGCCAGCAGCTTGGGGTCAGGGATGAACACTGAAGCTTTCTTT.

This chain joins TRBV12-3 or TRBV12-4 and TRBJ1-5; D gene uncertain. This CDR3 contains 13 residues. The CDR3 loop is CVGGKSGNQPQHF. CDR3 in DNA: TGTGTCGGCGGCAAATCCGGCAATCAGCCCCAGCATTTT.